These 9 T cell receptor beta chains originate from one sample sequenced in a study of T cell responses to AZD1222 COVID-19 vaccine. Repertoires were generated with immunoSEQ multiplex PCR, while TCRdb's copy carries only in-frame clones and drops some. Among 200,000 to 250,000 clones listed, about 92% were seen once. This sample comprised peripheral blood, obtained on day 0 of MenACWY control vaccination. These receptors were taken from an adult in good health.

In this sample, this clone turned up once. The CDR3 DNA is TGCAGTGCTAGTCGGATTGGCAGGGGGCTAGGCACTGAAGCTTTCTTT. The encoded protein is CSASRIGRGLGTEAFF. The chain couples TRBV20-1 to TRBJ1-1, with 8 bases matching TRBD1. Per the germline V gene, CDR1 is DFQATT and CDR2 is SNEGSKA (reference sequence). Trimming at V came to 3 bases and at J to 4 bases, leaving 13 bases not matched to a gene. This CDR3 spans 16 amino acids.

A single count supports this clone. The CDR3 spells CASSGDRGETQYF. CDR3 coding DNA: TGTGCCAGCAGCGGAGACAGGGGGGAGACCCAGTACTTC. The chain is built from TRBV9 and TRBJ2-5; TRBD1 matches 9 bases. With 3 bases clipped from V and 5 bases from J, the junction kept 2 bases outside the gene matches. This CDR3 has 13 amino acids. CDR1 is SGDLS and CDR2 is YYNGEE in the germline V gene.

This chain connects TRBV3-1 (or the pseudogene TRBV3-2) to TRBJ1-3; the D gene is possibly TRBD1 (5 bases). Trimming removed 3 bases at V and 4 bases at J, with 10 bases between. The CDR3 extends over 14 amino acids. From germline, CDR1 is LGHDT and CDR2 YNNKEL (reference sequence). Written as DNA, the CDR3 is TGTGCCAGCAGCCAGCAGGGTCACGGAAACACCATATATTTT. Its protein is CASSQQGHGNTIYF.

This rearrangement joins TRBV5-1 to TRBJ2-5; 11 bases map to TRBD2. The CDR3 is 14 amino acids. The V gene end was trimmed by 4 bases and the J gene end by 3 bases; junction bases not matched to a gene: 2. CDR1 is SGHRS, CDR2 YFSETQ, per germline. CDR3 region: CASSPGLAEETQYF. In DNA form, the CDR3 reads TGCGCCAGCAGCCCGGGACTAGCGGAAGAGACCCAGTACTTC.

This clone was recorded only once. The J gene is TRBJ1-5, the V gene TRBV2, with 9 bases matching TRBD1. CDR1 is SNHLY, CDR2 FYNNEI, per germline. The CDR3 spans 16 residues. With 7 bases clipped from V and 4 bases from J, the junction kept 11 bases outside the gene matches. The CDR3 nucleotides are TGTGCCAGCACTTTTTCCCAGACAGGGGGAAATCAGCCCCAGCATTTT. It codes for CASTFSQTGGNQPQHF.

This rearrangement joins TRBV3-1 (or the pseudogene TRBV3-2) to TRBJ2-2; no clear D. V dropped 1 base and J dropped 10 bases, with 10 bases sitting between them. Per the germline V gene, CDR1 is LGHDT and CDR2 is YNNKEL (reference sequence). The length of the CDR3 is 13 residues. This CDR3 reads CASSQVTRQELFF. The CDR3 DNA reads TGTGCCAGCAGCCAAGTGACGCGACAGGAGCTGTTTTTT.

V is TRBV24-1 and J is TRBJ2-2; 12 bases map to TRBD2. The germline V gene has CDR1 KGHDR and CDR2 SFDVKD. The CDR3 is 17 residues long. Unmatched junction bases numbered 6, after V lost 4 bases and J lost 4 bases. The CDR3 DNA reads TGTGCCACCAGTGACGGAGGACTAGCGGGGAGCACCGGGGAGCTGTTTTTT. This codes for CATSDGGLAGSTGELFF.

The V and J genes are TRBV5-1 and TRBJ1-1; tentatively, D is TRBD1 (5 bases). CDR1 SGHRS and CDR2 YFSETQ come from the germline V gene. V shed 0 bases and J shed 1 base, with 13 bases lying between them. CDR3 length equals 16 residues. CDR3 in amino acids: CASSLVVTGPNTEAFF. CDR3 DNA sequence: TGCGCCAGCAGCTTGGTAGTTACGGGGCCGAACACTGAAGCTTTCTTT.

The chain combines TRBV5-6 with TRBJ1-2; D is perhaps TRBD1 (6 bases). The germline CDR1 and CDR2 sequences are SGHDT and YYEEEE. The CDR3 runs 17 residues. Deletions cut 6 bases from V and 4 bases from J, with 25 bases between. The CDR3 bases are TGTGCCAGCACTATTGGAAGGGGGGCCAGGGGCCCCTATGGCTACACCTTC. It is translated as CASTIGRGARGPYGYTF.